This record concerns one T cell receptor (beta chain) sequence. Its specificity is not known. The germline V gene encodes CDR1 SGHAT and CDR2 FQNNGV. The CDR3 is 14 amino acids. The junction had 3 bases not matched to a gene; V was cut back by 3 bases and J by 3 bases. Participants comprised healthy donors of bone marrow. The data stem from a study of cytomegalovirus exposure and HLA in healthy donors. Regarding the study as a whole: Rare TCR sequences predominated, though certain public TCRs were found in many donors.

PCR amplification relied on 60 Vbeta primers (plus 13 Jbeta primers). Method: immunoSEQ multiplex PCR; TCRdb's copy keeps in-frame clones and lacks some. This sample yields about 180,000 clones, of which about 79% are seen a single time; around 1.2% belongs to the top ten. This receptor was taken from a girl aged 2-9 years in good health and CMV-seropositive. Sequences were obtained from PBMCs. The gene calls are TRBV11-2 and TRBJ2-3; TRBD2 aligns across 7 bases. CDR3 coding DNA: TGTGCCAGCAGCTTCGGGGGGTGGACAGATACGCAGTATTTT. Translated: CASSFGGWTDTQYF.